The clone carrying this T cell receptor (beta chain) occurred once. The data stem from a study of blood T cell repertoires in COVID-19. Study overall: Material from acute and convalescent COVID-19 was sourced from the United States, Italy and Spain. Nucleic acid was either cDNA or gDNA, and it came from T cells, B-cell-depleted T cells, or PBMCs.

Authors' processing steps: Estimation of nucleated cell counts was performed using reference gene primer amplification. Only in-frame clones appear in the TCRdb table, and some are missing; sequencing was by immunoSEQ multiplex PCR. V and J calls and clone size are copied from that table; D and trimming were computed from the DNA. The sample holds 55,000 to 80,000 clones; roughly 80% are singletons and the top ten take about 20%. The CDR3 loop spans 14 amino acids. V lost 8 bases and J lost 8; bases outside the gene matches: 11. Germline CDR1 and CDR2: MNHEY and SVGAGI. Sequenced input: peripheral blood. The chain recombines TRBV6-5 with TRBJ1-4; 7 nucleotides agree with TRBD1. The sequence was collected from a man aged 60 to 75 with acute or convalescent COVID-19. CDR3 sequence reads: CASGLGGSSEKLFF. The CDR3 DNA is TGTGCCAGCGGGCTAGGGGGCTCCAGCGAAAAACTGTTTTTT.